This TCR beta chain was retrieved from a study of control samples from healthy donors and cancer patients. Germline trimming cut 5 bases from V and 3 bases from J; bases unmatched to any gene: 7. Germline values: CDR1 MNHEY, CDR2 SVGEGT. This CDR3 is 16 amino acids long. Profiling relied on immunoSEQ multiplex PCR, and the TCRdb table lists in-frame clones only, not all of them. The sample records tens of thousands of clones, around 90% being singletons. This TCR was sampled from a woman in her forties or fifties with colorectal cancer. The V call is TRBV6-2 or TRBV6-3, the J call TRBJ2-1; 10 positions match TRBD2. Sequenced material: PBMCs. As DNA, the CDR3 is TGTGCCAGCAGTACGCAGCGGGGGGGCTTCTACAATGAGCAGTTCTTC. Its protein product is CASSTQRGGFYNEQFF.